What follows are 29 T cell receptor beta chains derived from one specimen sequenced in a study of blood T cell repertoires in COVID-19. Here immunoSEQ multiplex PCR was the method, and the copy in TCRdb shows in-frame clones only, minus some. The table has some 96,000 clones, about 86% seen once. The sample comprised peripheral blood. These receptors originate from a human donor in a cohort sampled during active COVID-19.

The chain employs TRBV7-8 and TRBJ1-1; D remains unclear. Germline CDR1 is SGHVS and CDR2 is FQNEAQ. This CDR3 contains 11 residues. V was shortened by 2 bases and J by 5 bases, with 3 bases between the two germline ends. The CDR3: CASSLRTEAFF. DNA of the CDR3: TGTGCCAGCAGCTTACGGACTGAAGCTTTCTTT. Filled out from reference TRBV7-8 and TRBJ1-1, the complete variable domain reads GAGVSQSPRYKVAKRGQDVALRCDPISGHVSLFWYQQALGQGPEFLTYFQNEAQLDKSGLPSDRFFAERPEGSVSTLKIQRTQQEDSAVYLCASSLRTEAFFGQGTRLTVV.

The chain employs TRBV24-1 and TRBJ1-2; no firm D call. V was clipped by 4 bases and J by 6 bases, with 11 bases between them. The CDR3 covers 13 residues. Per germline, CDR1 KGHDR and CDR2 SFDVKD. The CDR3 sequence: CATSDKRSDGYTF. The CDR3 nucleotides are TGTGCCACCAGTGACAAGAGGAGCGATGGCTACACCTTC.

The chain has TRBV6-4 and TRBJ2-5; 9 bases are a match to TRBD2. The CDR3 runs to 15 residues. CDR1 is MRHNA, CDR2 SNTAGT, per germline. V lost 0 bases, J lost 4 bases, and 3 bases stayed unmatched. The CDR3 sequence is CASSDSAGGRETQYF. CDR3 nucleotides: TGTGCCAGCAGTGACTCGGCGGGAGGGCGAGAGACCCAGTACTTC.

This clone was counted between two and nine times. The rearrangement links TRBV28 to TRBJ1-5; TRBD1 matches at 8 bases. The germline V gene encodes CDR1 MDHEN and CDR2 SYDVKM. Losses at the gene ends were 6 bases for V and 2 bases for J; bases not matched to a gene: 3. This CDR3 region has 14 residues. CDR3 sequence (DNA): TGTGCCAGCAGACCAGGGGGCGGCAATCAGCCCCAGCATTTT. It is translated as CASRPGGGNQPQHF.

This clone is labeled as medium-sized (0.01 to 0.1%). The gene calls are TRBV6-1 and TRBJ2-2; 9 nucleotides align to TRBD2. Trimming cost V 2 bases and J 5 bases; bases outside gene matches: 3. Germline lookup yields CDR1 MNHNS and CDR2 SASEGT. There are 15 residues in the CDR3. This CDR3 reads CASSELAGSTGELFF. DNA of the CDR3: TGTGCCAGCAGTGAACTAGCGGGATCGACCGGGGAGCTGTTTTTT.

The chain uses TRBV27 and TRBJ2-7; a possible D gene is TRBD2 (5 bases). The V end was cut by 2 bases, the J end by 2 bases, with 10 bases between. CDR3 length: 14 residues. Germline CDR1 reads MNHEY; CDR2 reads SMNVEV (reference sequence). The CDR3 sequence: CASSLAGGTYEQYF. The DNA of the CDR3 is TGTGCCAGCAGTTTAGCGGGTGGGACCTACGAGCAGTACTTC.

The V and J genes are TRBV6-6 and TRBJ2-7; D is perhaps TRBD2 (7 bases). Between the trimmed V and J ends, which lost 4 bases and 3 bases, there was a span of 16 bases. Germline CDR1 reads MNHNY; CDR2 reads SVGAGI (reference sequence). CDR3 length equals 15 residues. For the CDR3, the DNA is TGTGCCAGCAGTTCCAGGGGAGCGGGGTACTACGAGCAGTACTTC. Its protein product is CASSSRGAGYYEQYF.

This clone occurred a few times. V and J are TRBV24-1 and TRBJ1-1; 10 nucleotides align to TRBD1. The CDR3 runs to 12 residues. Trimming took 12 bases from V and 8 from J; bases not matched to a gene: 8. The V gene's germline CDR1 is KGHDR and CDR2 SFDVKD. The CDR3 loop is CAAKSTGGEAFF. The CDR3 DNA reads TGTGCCGCTAAATCGACAGGGGGCGAAGCTTTCTTT.

Only a few counts were recorded for this clone. This chain connects TRBV6-2 or TRBV6-3 to TRBJ1-1, with D possibly matching TRBD1 (6 bases). The CDR3 contains 16 residues. Germline CDR1 MNHEY, CDR2 SVGEGT. The germline V and J ends were trimmed by 4 bases and 1 base, with 16 bases remaining between them. The CDR3 sequence is CASSFIPGQKNTEAFF. The CDR3 nucleotides read TGTGCCAGCAGTTTCATCCCTGGACAGAAGAACACTGAAGCTTTCTTT.

This chain connects TRBV5-1 to TRBJ2-1; 8 bases line up with TRBD1. The germline V gene has CDR1 SGHRS and CDR2 YFSETQ. This CDR3 region has 14 residues. Trimming at V came to 3 bases and at J to 6 bases, leaving 5 bases not matched to a gene. CDR3 DNA: TGCGCCAGCAGCTCCGGACAGGGTGGCAATGAGCAGTTCTTC. It specifies CASSSGQGGNEQFF.

The rearrangement joins TRBV4-1 to TRBJ1-1, with D perhaps matching TRBD1 (5 bases). Germline V lookup: CDR1 MGHRA, CDR2 YSYEKL. Trimming cost V 0 bases and J 5 bases, with 7 bases left between them. CDR3 length: 13 amino acids. CDR3 sequence reads: CASSQEGRTEAFF. CDR3 bases: TGCGCCAGCAGCCAAGAGGGGCGAACTGAAGCTTTCTTT.

The chain combines TRBV7-3 with TRBJ2-2; D is unclear. The V end was cut by 3 bases, the J end by 2 bases, with 7 bases between. CDR1 and CDR2 from the germline V gene are SGHTA and FQGTGA. The CDR3 has 14 residues. In DNA form, the CDR3 reads TGTGCCAGCAGCTTCTCAACAAACACCGGGGAGCTGTTTTTT. Translating gives CASSFSTNTGELFF.

This clone was seen more than once but under ten times. The V gene is TRBV29-1, the J gene TRBJ1-4; D is unclear. Trimming cost V 7 bases and J 6 bases, with 9 bases left between them. The germline gives CDR1 SQVTM, CDR2 ANQGSEA. The length of the CDR3 is 11 residues. The CDR3 is CSATIHEKLFF. CDR3 nucleotides: TGCAGCGCCACAATTCATGAAAAACTGTTTTTT. The full variable domain, in which reference TRBV29-1 and TRBJ1-4 provide the parts outside the CDR3, is SAVISQKPSRDICQRGTSLTIQCQVDSQVTMMFWYRQQPGQSLTLIATANQGSEATYESGFVIDKFPISRPNLTFSTLTVSNMSPEDSSIYLCSATIHEKLFFGSGTQLSVL.

The chain employs TRBV28 and TRBJ1-6, with TRBD1 matching 10 bases. This CDR3 spans 15 amino acids. Trimming removed 3 bases from V and 9 bases from J; junction bases left unmatched: 5. CDR1 is MDHEN, CDR2 SYDVKM, per germline. CDR3 residues: CASSLYGTGASPLHF. The CDR3, as DNA: TGTGCCAGCAGTTTGTACGGGACAGGGGCTTCACCCCTCCACTTT.

V is TRBV7-2 and J is TRBJ1-1; 9 bases fit TRBD1. The CDR3 runs 16 residues. The junction had 18 bases not matched to a gene; V was cut back by 11 bases and J by 5 bases. Germline V gene lookup returns CDR1 SGHTA and CDR2 FQGNSA. The CDR3 sequence: CALLRGTGRTSTEAFF. DNA for the CDR3: TGTGCCCTCCTAAGGGGGACAGGGCGGACATCGACTGAAGCTTTCTTT.

A single count supports this clone. The genes are TRBV29-1 and TRBJ1-1, with a possible D match to TRBD1 (6 bases). The CDR3 has 12 residues. V was shortened by 7 bases and J by 0 bases, with 9 bases between the two germline ends. Germline V gene data show CDR1 as SQVTM and CDR2 as ANQGSEA. Written as DNA, the CDR3 is TGCAGCGGAGGACAGATGAACACTGAAGCTTTCTTT. The encoded protein is CSGGQMNTEAFF.

The rearrangement links TRBV19 to TRBJ1-1; 7 bases map to TRBD1. V was clipped by 7 bases and J by 7 bases; unmatched bases: 12. Germline lookup yields CDR1 LNHDA and CDR2 SQIVND (reference sequence). This CDR3 is 14 amino acids long. DNA of the CDR3: TGTGCCAGTACCCATCGGGAGGGGGCTGTTGAAGCTTTCTTT. Translation: CASTHREGAVEAFF.

The chain is built from TRBV27 and TRBJ2-7; possibly TRBD2 for D (6 bases). The CDR3 is 15 amino acids. Looked up from germline, CDR1 is MNHEY and CDR2 is SMNVEV (reference sequence). With 5 bases removed from V and 2 bases from J, the gap between germline ends came to 16 bases. Here the CDR3 DNA reads TGTGCCAGCAGTCCCGGGACTGGGAGTCCCTACGAGCAGTACTTC. This gives the protein CASSPGTGSPYEQYF.

V gene TRBV6-5 combines with J gene TRBJ2-1; 12 bases map to TRBD2. The CDR3 is 15 residues long. J gave up 9 bases and V 4 bases, and 7 bases lay outside the gene matches. Germline CDR1 MNHEY, CDR2 SVGAGI. CDR3 sequence reads: CASSSLAGGPSEQFF. Written as DNA, the CDR3 is TGTGCCAGCAGTTCTCTAGCGGGAGGGCCAAGTGAGCAGTTCTTC.

The chain employs TRBV18 and TRBJ2-2; D unclear. This CDR3 region has 14 residues. Germline loops: CDR1 KGHSH, CDR2 LQKENI. Trimming cost V 0 bases and J 5 bases, with 7 bases left between them. The CDR3 sequence is CASSPPLVTGELFF. The CDR3 nucleotides read TGTGCCAGCTCACCACCCCTAGTAACCGGGGAGCTGTTTTTT.

This sequence joins TRBV28 and TRBJ1-1; D gene ambiguous. The germline V and J ends were trimmed by 2 bases and 3 bases, with 13 bases remaining between them. The CDR3 covers 15 residues. CDR1 is MDHEN, CDR2 SYDVKM, per germline. This CDR3 reads CASSLTQVTYTEAFF. In DNA, the CDR3 is TGTGCCAGCAGTTTAACGCAGGTCACGTACACTGAAGCTTTCTTT.

The rearrangement joins TRBV18 to TRBJ1-5; maybe TRBD1 (6 bases). The V end was cut by 0 bases, the J end by 5 bases, with 11 bases between. This CDR3 contains 15 residues. The germline CDR1 and CDR2 sequences are KGHSH and LQKENI. The DNA for the CDR3 is TGTGCCAGCTCACCACCGGGTGGGGGCCATCAGCCCCAGCATTTT. Its protein is CASSPPGGGHQPQHF.

This clone has only one observation. The CDR3 DNA sequence: TGTGCCAGCAGTTACAGGGTAGGAGGTCAAGAGACCCAGTACTTC. Translating it yields CASSYRVGGQETQYF. V gene TRBV6-5 combines with J gene TRBJ2-5; D possibly corresponds to TRBD2 (5 bases). Per germline, CDR1 MNHEY and CDR2 SVGAGI. V lost 2 bases and J lost 2, with 12 bases in between. The CDR3 runs 15 residues.

This clone was seen more than once but under ten times. The chain links TRBV6-5 to TRBJ2-7, with 9 bases aligning to TRBD1. The CDR3 is 15 amino acids. Germline V gene data show CDR1 as MNHEY and CDR2 as SVGAGI. After removal of 6 bases from V and 5 bases from J, the junction contained 11 bases not matched to a gene. CDR3 in DNA: TGTGCCAGCAGCGACACCTGGACAGGGGCCAACGAGCAGTACTTC. It encodes CASSDTWTGANEQYF.

This clone was picked up one time. The chain employs TRBV28 and TRBJ1-2; 7 positions agree with TRBD1. This CDR3 is built from 13 residues. V was clipped by 7 bases and J by 4 bases; unmatched bases: 6. Germline-derived CDR1 and CDR2 are MDHEN and SYDVKM. This CDR3 reads CASIPPGGYGYTF. CDR3 sequence (DNA): TGTGCCAGCATCCCCCCAGGGGGCTATGGCTACACCTTC.

The chain uses TRBV4-3 and TRBJ1-2; 7 nucleotides align to TRBD1. Germline trimming cut 4 bases from V and 7 bases from J; bases unmatched to any gene: 15. CDR1 and CDR2 (germline): LGHNA, YSLEER. The CDR3 has 16 residues. CDR3 in amino acids: CASSPAGGLGFVGYTF. CDR3 coding DNA: TGCGCCAGCAGCCCTGCAGGGGGTTTGGGTTTTGTTGGCTACACCTTC.

The rearrangement joins TRBV5-1 to TRBJ2-7; TRBD2 aligns across 16 bases. Trimming at V came to 4 bases and at J to 0 bases, leaving 4 bases not matched to a gene. Germline lookup yields CDR1 SGHRS and CDR2 YFSETQ. The CDR3 spans 17 residues. CDR3 DNA: TGCGCCAGCAGCCCGGGACTAGCGGGAGGGCACTCCTACGAGCAGTACTTC. Protein sequence: CASSPGLAGGHSYEQYF. The full variable domain, its missing parts supplied by reference TRBV5-1 and TRBJ2-7, is KAGVTQTPRYLIKTRGQQVTLSCSPISGHRSVSWYQQTPGQGLQFLFEYFSETQRNKGNFPGRFSGRQFSNSRSEMNVSTLELGDSALYLCASSPGLAGGHSYEQYFGPGTRLTVT.

J is TRBJ2-7 and V is TRBV20-1, with unresolved D. Germline V gene data show CDR1 as DFQATT and CDR2 as SNEGSKA (reference sequence). V was cut by 3 bases and J by 5 bases, with 20 bases left in between. The CDR3 runs 15 residues. CDR3 bases: TGCAGTGCTAGTGGCTGGCAGTTCCGCCTTAACGAGCAGTACTTC. Translation gives CSASGWQFRLNEQYF.

The gene calls are TRBV27 and TRBJ2-5; TRBD1 matches 9 bases. The CDR3 is 14 amino acids. CDR1 is MNHEY and CDR2 is SMNVEV in the germline V gene (reference sequence). Unmatched junction bases numbered 3, after V lost 3 bases and J lost 4 bases. In DNA, the CDR3 is TGTGCCAGCAGTTTTAGACAGGGGGGAGAGACCCAGTACTTC. Protein sequence: CASSFRQGGETQYF.